This passage covers 21 T cell receptor beta chains from one sample sequenced in a study of shared clonotypes between healthy human individuals. Using immunoSEQ multiplex PCR, the repertoire was profiled, and TCRdb retains in-frame clones only, with some absent. Found here are some 380,000 clones, roughly 96% of them singletons; the top ten hold around 0.32%. Input material: memory CD8+ T cells sorted from blood. Subset given: CD45RO+ cells pooled with CCR7-negative TemRA cells. The receptors were sampled from a man aged 25-45 years in good health.

This sequence joins TRBV5-4 and TRBJ2-5, with D perhaps TRBD1 or TRBD2 (5 bases each). Germline assignment: CDR1 SGHNT and CDR2 YYREEE (reference sequence). The CDR3 spans 14 residues. V shed 5 bases and J shed 3 bases, with 14 bases lying between them. Here the CDR3 DNA reads TGTGCCAGCAGGGGACGAGGCAAAAAAGAGACCCAGTACTTC. Translating it yields CASRGRGKKETQYF.

In its sample, this clone was seen a few times. Other DNA variants within this sample encode the same CDR3. This sequence joins TRBV19 and TRBJ1-5; 8 bases match TRBD1. Germline V gene data show CDR1 as LNHDA and CDR2 as SQIVND (reference sequence). CDR3 length equals 14 residues. V shed 1 base and J 4 bases; nucleotides not matched to a gene: 0. The CDR3 sequence is CASSIGTGNQPQHF. The CDR3 coding sequence is TGTGCCAGTAGTATAGGGACAGGGAATCAGCCCCAGCATTTT. Full variable domain (outside the CDR3, taken from reference TRBV19 and TRBJ1-5): DGGITQSPKYLFRKEGQNVTLSCEQNLNHDAMYWYRQDPGQGLRLIYYSQIVNDFQKGDIAEGYSVSREKKESFPLTVTSAQKNPTAFYLCASSIGTGNQPQHFGDGTRLSIL.

The chain is built from TRBV9 and TRBJ2-1, with a possible D match to TRBD2 (6 bases). This CDR3 is built from 12 residues. Germline V gene sequence: CDR1 SGDLS, CDR2 YYNGEE. The ends were cut back, 5 bases at V and 7 bases at J, with 10 bases in the middle. The CDR3 region has the DNA TGTGCCAGCAGACCAAGCGGGAATGAGCAGTTCTTC. It translates to CASRPSGNEQFF.

The J gene is TRBJ1-5, the V gene TRBV5-6, with TRBD1 identical over 10 bases. This CDR3 region has 15 residues. Per the germline V gene, CDR1 is SGHDT and CDR2 is YYEEEE. The ends lost 3 bases at V and 5 bases at J; junction bases unmatched: 5. The CDR3 loop reads CASSWTGGLDQPQHF. In nucleotides, the CDR3 is TGTGCCAGCAGCTGGACAGGGGGTTTGGATCAGCCCCAGCATTTT.

The chain uses TRBV6-1 and TRBJ2-1, with no clear D. Germline CDR1 MNHNS, CDR2 SASEGT. V lost 6 bases to trimming and J lost 0 bases, with 12 bases between them. The CDR3 is 15 amino acids. The CDR3 loop reads CASSPLRSSYNEQFF. The CDR3, as DNA: TGTGCCAGCAGCCCCCTACGAAGCTCCTACAATGAGCAGTTCTTC.

The chain recombines TRBV6-5 with TRBJ2-5; 7 bases line up with TRBD1. CDR3 length equals 15 residues. V gave up 6 bases and J gave up 4 bases; unmatched junction bases: 11. CDR1 and CDR2 from the germline V gene are MNHEY and SVGAGI. The CDR3 sequence is CASRGSGQLLETQYF. In DNA, the CDR3 is TGTGCCAGCAGGGGATCGGGACAGTTACTAGAGACCCAGTACTTC.

The CDR3 spells CASSLKVWYSNQPQHF. The CDR3 DNA reads TGTGCCAGCAGTTTAAAAGTCTGGTATAGCAATCAGCCCCAGCATTTT. This chain connects TRBV28 to TRBJ1-5; D is undetermined. This CDR3 has 16 residues. The germline V gene has CDR1 MDHEN and CDR2 SYDVKM. The V gene lost 2 bases and the J gene lost 0 bases, with 11 bases spanning the gap. Drawing the rest from reference TRBV28 and TRBJ1-5, the complete variable domain is DVKVTQSSRYLVKRTGEKVFLECVQDMDHENMFWYRQDPGLGLRLIYFSYDVKMKEKGDIPEGYSVSREKKERFSLILESASTNQTSMYLCASSLKVWYSNQPQHFGDGTRLSIL.

In this sample, this clone turned up once. The chain carries TRBV5-4 and TRBJ2-3, with D unclear. V was trimmed by 0 bases and J by 1 base, leaving 6 bases between them. Per the germline V gene, CDR1 is SGHNT and CDR2 is YYREEE (reference sequence). The CDR3 is 14 residues long. The CDR3 here is CASSLDLGTDTQYF. DNA of the CDR3: TGTGCCAGCAGCTTGGACCTCGGCACAGATACGCAGTATTTT.

The chain has TRBV21-1 and TRBJ2-2; the table calls TRBD2, which could not be checked here. TRBV21-1 is a known pseudogene. The CDR3 is 15 residues long. CDR3: CASSKASPDTGELFF. The CDR3 DNA reads TGTGCCAGCAGCAAAGCGTCCCCGGACACCGGGGAGCTGTTTTTT.

This clone occurred once. This chain links TRBV5-1 with TRBJ1-4, with D possibly TRBD1 on 5 matching bases. Germline V gives CDR1 SGHRS, CDR2 YFSETQ. The CDR3 has 14 amino acids. Trimming removed 0 bases from V and 5 bases from J, with 8 bases in between. The CDR3 here is CASSLVAGNEKLFF. DNA of the CDR3: TGCGCCAGCAGCTTGGTGGCAGGGAATGAAAAACTGTTTTTT.

This clone was found once. V is TRBV19 and J is TRBJ2-7, with D possibly called TRBD1 or TRBD2 (5 bases each). Trimming stripped 2 bases from V and 7 bases from J, with 15 bases between. CDR1 is LNHDA, CDR2 SQIVND, per germline (reference sequence). This CDR3 region has 14 residues. The CDR3 DNA is TGTGCCAGTAGTATACCCGTCCAGGGAGAAGAGCAGTACTTC. This encodes CASSIPVQGEEQYF. The whole variable domain, remainder taken from reference TRBV19 and TRBJ2-7, is DGGITQSPKYLFRKEGQNVTLSCEQNLNHDAMYWYRQDPGQGLRLIYYSQIVNDFQKGDIAEGYSVSREKKESFPLTVTSAQKNPTAFYLCASSIPVQGEEQYFGPGTRLTVT.

The chain uses TRBV7-9 and TRBJ1-4, with D uncertain. CDR1 and CDR2 (germline): SEHNR, FQNEAQ (reference sequence). The CDR3 is 10 residues long. V was clipped by 3 bases and J by 7 bases, with 0 bases between them. The CDR3, as DNA: TGTGCCAGCAGCTTTGAAAAACTGTTTTTT. Protein sequence: CASSFEKLFF.

The gene calls are TRBV5-4 and TRBJ2-1; TRBD2 aligns across 14 bases. Germline lookup yields CDR1 SGHNT and CDR2 YYREEE (reference sequence). Trimming cost V 4 bases and J 9 bases; bases outside gene matches: 15. The CDR3 spans 18 residues. The CDR3 region is CASSQKTGTSGGWAEQFF. The CDR3 coding sequence is TGTGCCAGCAGCCAAAAAACCGGGACTAGCGGGGGTTGGGCTGAGCAGTTCTTC.

A note on this clone: The sample carries other DNA sequences with the same CDR3. The chain combines TRBV5-4 with TRBJ1-1; 9 bases are shared with TRBD1. CDR1 and CDR2 (germline): SGHNT, YYREEE (reference sequence). The CDR3 is made up of 13 amino acids. The ends lost 3 bases at V and 4 bases at J; junction bases unmatched: 1. The CDR3 loop is CASSSTGGTEAFF. The CDR3 coding sequence is TGTGCCAGCAGCTCGACAGGGGGCACTGAAGCTTTCTTT.

The rearrangement uses TRBV5-1 and TRBJ2-2; D remains ambiguous. The V end was cut by 3 bases, the J end by 5 bases, with 11 bases between. CDR1 SGHRS and CDR2 YFSETQ come from the germline V gene. The CDR3 contains 14 residues. Here the CDR3 reads CASSSDKLTGELFF. CDR3 sequence (DNA): TGCGCCAGCAGCTCCGATAAGTTGACCGGGGAGCTGTTTTTT. Full variable domain (rest looked up from reference TRBV5-1 and TRBJ2-2): KAGVTQTPRYLIKTRGQQVTLSCSPISGHRSVSWYQQTPGQGLQFLFEYFSETQRNKGNFPGRFSGRQFSNSRSEMNVSTLELGDSALYLCASSSDKLTGELFFGEGSRLTVL.

The chain employs TRBV5-4 and TRBJ2-1; 12 nucleotides match TRBD2. Germline assignment: CDR1 SGHNT and CDR2 YYREEE (reference sequence). The CDR3 is 15 residues long. J lost 7 bases, V lost 4 bases, and 6 bases had no gene match. This CDR3 is CASSRRTSGTNEQFF. In DNA, the CDR3 is TGTGCCAGCAGCCGAAGGACTAGCGGGACGAATGAGCAGTTCTTC.

The CDR3, as DNA: TGTGCCAGCAGTAGCGGGAGCACAGATACGCAGTATTTT. Protein product: CASSSGSTDTQYF. The chain combines TRBV2 with TRBJ2-3, with D maybe TRBD2 (6 bases). The V gene lost 5 bases and the J gene lost 0 bases, with 6 bases spanning the gap. The CDR3 consists of 13 residues. In germline, CDR1 is SNHLY, CDR2 FYNNEI.

The chain links TRBV13 to TRBJ2-5; 7 bases align to TRBD2. The trim removed 4 bases at V and 6 bases at J, leaving 5 bases unmatched. This CDR3 region has 13 residues. The germline V gene encodes CDR1 PRHDT and CDR2 FYEKMQ (reference sequence). In nucleotides, the CDR3 is TGTGCCAGCAGCTACCGGGACTATAAGACCCAGTACTTC. Protein product: CASSYRDYKTQYF.

V is TRBV6-1 and J is TRBJ1-1; D is unclear. This CDR3 comprises 13 residues. Germline-derived CDR1 and CDR2 are MNHNS and SASEGT. Trimming shortened V by 5 bases and J by 4 bases, and 11 bases separated the two germline ends. As DNA, the CDR3 is TGTGCCAGCAGTACCGGTGAGGGCACTGAAGCTTTCTTT. Encoded protein: CASSTGEGTEAFF.

The V and J genes are TRBV6-6 and TRBJ2-3, with 8 bases lining up with TRBD2. V lost 5 bases, J lost 0 bases, and 7 bases stayed unmatched. The germline gives CDR1 MNHNY, CDR2 SVGAGI (reference sequence). CDR3 length equals 16 residues. The CDR3 sequence: CASSVAGTSSTDTQYF. The CDR3 nucleotides read TGTGCCAGCAGTGTGGCCGGGACTAGTAGCACAGATACGCAGTATTTT.

Note on this clone: The identical CDR3 is also encoded by other nucleotide sequences in the sample. V usage is TRBV5-1 and J usage is TRBJ2-7; D remains ambiguous. The V end lost 0 bases, the J end lost 0 bases, and 7 bases lay between the germline ends. Germline V gene sequence: CDR1 SGHRS, CDR2 YFSETQ. The CDR3 sequence is 14 residues long. CDR3 in DNA: TGCGCCAGCAGCTTGGTCGGAAGCTCCTACGAGCAGTACTTC. Its translation is CASSLVGSSYEQYF.